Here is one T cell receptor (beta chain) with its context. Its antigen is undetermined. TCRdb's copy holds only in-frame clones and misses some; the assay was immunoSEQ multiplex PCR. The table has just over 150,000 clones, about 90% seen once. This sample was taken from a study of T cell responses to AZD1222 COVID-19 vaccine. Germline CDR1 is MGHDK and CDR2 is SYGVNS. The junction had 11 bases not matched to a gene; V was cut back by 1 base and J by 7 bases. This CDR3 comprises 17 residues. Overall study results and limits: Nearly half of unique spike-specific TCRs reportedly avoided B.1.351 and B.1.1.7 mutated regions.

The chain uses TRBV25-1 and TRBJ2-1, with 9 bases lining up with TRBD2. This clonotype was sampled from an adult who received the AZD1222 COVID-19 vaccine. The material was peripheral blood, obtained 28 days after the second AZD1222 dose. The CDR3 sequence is CASSESGLAGTSNEQFF. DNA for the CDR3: TGTGCCAGCAGTGAATCGGGTCTAGCGGGAACCTCGAATGAGCAGTTCTTC.